This TCR beta chain came from a study of shared clonotypes between healthy human individuals. Repertoires were generated with immunoSEQ multiplex PCR, while TCRdb's copy carries only in-frame clones and drops some. The sample yields about 980,000 clones, more than 75% seen once. The CDR3 has 16 residues. In germline, CDR1 is SGHTA, CDR2 FQGNSA. V was clipped by 1 base and J by 10 bases, with 20 bases between them. This TCR was sampled from a man aged 18 to 29 in good health. Sequencing used memory CD4+ T cells sorted from blood. Stated subset: CD45RA-negative fraction. This rearrangement joins TRBV7-2 to TRBJ2-1, with D perhaps being TRBD1 or TRBD2 (5 bases each). The CDR3 DNA is TGTGCCAGCAGCTTAGGAACCGGGACCCTCAAAGGGGAGCAGTTCTTC. Translating gives CASSLGTGTLKGEQFF.